A selection of T cell receptor beta chains follows, all from one sample in a study of blood T cell repertoires in COVID-19. This table comes from immunoSEQ multiplex PCR, and its TCRdb copy is limited to in-frame clones, with some not included. The sample lists around 86,000 clones, around 87% occurring once. Sequenced sample: peripheral blood. The receptors stem from a woman older than 75 with acute or convalescent COVID-19. The conserved cysteine and the conserved F or W are not part of the CDR3 here. Each record gives: V gene, D gene, J gene, CDR3 protein. A D gene is named only where the DNA matches it firmly.

TRBV14,TRBD2,TRBJ2-1,ASSPGAGLAGRSSYNEQF
TRBV19,.,TRBJ1-2,ASSTKTGARYGYT
TRBV29-1,.,TRBJ2-7,RGTRGSVEQY
TRBV7-2,.,TRBJ1-2,ASSRGTDYGYT
TRBV5-1,.,TRBJ1-6,ASSLDRVRPGTPLH
TRBV9,.,TRBJ1-2,ASSVDRTLYGYT
TRBV5-1,.,TRBJ2-3,ASSTGAGTDTQY
TRBV6-6,TRBD1,TRBJ1-5,ASSYSGQGNQPQH
TRBV2,TRBD1,TRBJ2-7,ASSPRTGEPWQY
TRBV5-6,TRBD1,TRBJ2-7,ASSLQRTGGREQY
TRBV18,TRBD1,TRBJ1-1,ASSPSMGQTNTEAF
TRBV6-6,TRBD1,TRBJ1-5,ASREGGANQPQH
TRBV7-8,.,TRBJ1-3,ASSTGLGNTIY
TRBV24-1,TRBD1,TRBJ2-2,ATSVAGGTGELF
TRBV19,TRBD1,TRBJ2-1,ASSSPAGQGADEQF
TRBV3-1/TRBV3-2,TRBD1,TRBJ1-6,ASSPGQGGNSPLH
TRBV5-1,TRBD1,TRBJ1-2,ASSLTTGSYGYT
TRBV7-2,.,TRBJ2-7,ASSFGLEQY
TRBV6-2/TRBV6-3,TRBD2,TRBJ2-7,ASSYGPTSGDSYEQY
TRBV6-1,.,TRBJ2-3,ASSEYGIGTQY
TRBV7-8,.,TRBJ1-5,ASSLGEGGLNQPQH
TRBV19,.,TRBJ1-1,ASSTPGSSLFMNTEAF
TRBV19,TRBD1,TRBJ1-2,ASSMAVGQGYLYGYT
TRBV18,TRBD1,TRBJ1-5,ASSLGTEGQPQH
TRBV27,.,TRBJ1-6,ASSLRVENSPLH
TRBV10-3,.,TRBJ1-2,AISESVGGGYT
TRBV14,TRBD1,TRBJ1-2,ASSYGTGDYGYT
TRBV7-8,TRBD2,TRBJ2-1,ASSFPNSGKGNEQF
TRBV11-3,TRBD2,TRBJ2-1,ASSLVGGGNEQF
TRBV2,TRBD1,TRBJ2-4,ASSEQGQGRAKNIQY
TRBV7-6,.,TRBJ1-4,ASSFGRTAFGEKLF
TRBV5-4,.,TRBJ1-1,ASSRMGSLAF
TRBV4-3,.,TRBJ2-2,ASSPSAPRTGELF
TRBV10-3,TRBD1,TRBJ2-4,AISDPDRGANIQY
TRBV5-1,TRBD2,TRBJ2-5,ASSPPVAGGETQY
TRBV6-5,TRBD2,TRBJ2-3,ASSLGTSGADTQY
TRBV19,TRBD1,TRBJ2-1,ASMGDRLYNEQF
TRBV6-2/TRBV6-3,.,TRBJ2-5,ASSQRQRLGQETQY
TRBV19,.,TRBJ2-5,ASSRGGHSMETQY
TRBV6-6,TRBD2,TRBJ2-3,ASLRGDRVTDTQY
TRBV27,TRBD2,TRBJ2-1,ASSSLAGQHNEQF
TRBV6-2/TRBV6-3,TRBD1,TRBJ1-5,ASSKNRDRSNQPQH
TRBV19,.,TRBJ1-2,ASSKKDRPYYGYT
TRBV19,.,TRBJ2-1,ASSPTWEYNEQF